These T cell receptor beta chains were read from a single sample in a study of T cells after yellow fever vaccination. In TCRdb, the 5' RACE reads were re-called with MiXCR into one record per CDR3 protein. The sample includes a few hundred thousand distinct CDR3 sequences, approximately 3.9% seen only once; the top ten take around 24%. The sequences come from PBMCs, collected on the day of the yellow fever booster vaccination. The source of these receptors is a man in his late teens or twenties who received the YFV17D yellow fever vaccine. Each CDR3 is given with its conserved first and last residue. The D gene is left open where the match is weak. For some rows the clone size is stated as once, few or many, or as a class when expanded; others skip it.

v_gene: TRBV28; abundance: NA; d_gene: TRBD1; j_gene: TRBJ1-1; CDR3nt: TGTGCCAGCGGTCACAGGGGGCGTTGGAACACTGAAGCTTTCTTT; CDR3aa: CASGHRGRWNTEAFF
v_gene: TRBV7-6; abundance: NA; d_gene: TRBD1; j_gene: TRBJ2-5; CDR3nt: TGTGCCAGCAGCTTAGTCCGACAGGGGGGAGAGACCCAGTACTTC; CDR3aa: CASSLVRQGGETQYF
v_gene: TRBV12-3/TRBV12-4; abundance: NA; d_gene: NA; j_gene: TRBJ2-1; CDR3nt: TGTGCCAGCAGTGAACAGGGCTATGAGCAGTTCTTC; CDR3aa: CASSEQGYEQFF
v_gene: TRBV29-1; abundance: few; d_gene: NA; j_gene: TRBJ1-3; CDR3nt: TGCAGCGTTGAAGAGCTAGGGAATGGAAACACCATATATTTT; CDR3aa: CSVEELGNGNTIYF
v_gene: TRBV6-2/TRBV6-3; abundance: few; d_gene: NA; j_gene: TRBJ2-3; CDR3nt: TGTGCCAGCAGTTACGTCCAACTCGCTACAGATACGCAGTATTTT; CDR3aa: CASSYVQLATDTQYF
v_gene: TRBV7-3; abundance: NA; d_gene: NA; j_gene: TRBJ2-3; CDR3nt: TGTGCCAGCAGCTTAACGTCCAAACTGGAGCAGTATTTT; CDR3aa: CASSLTSKLEQYF
v_gene: TRBV5-1; abundance: many; d_gene: NA; j_gene: TRBJ1-1; CDR3nt: TGCGCCAGCAGCTTGATTCCAGGGTTGAACACTGAAGCTTTCTTT; CDR3aa: CASSLIPGLNTEAFF
v_gene: TRBV28; abundance: NA; d_gene: NA; j_gene: TRBJ1-6; CDR3nt: TGTGCCAGCAGTTTAGACCAGGGTAGTTCACCCCTCCACTTT; CDR3aa: CASSLDQGSSPLHF
v_gene: TRBV7-3; abundance: few; d_gene: NA; j_gene: TRBJ1-1; CDR3nt: TGTGCCAGCAGCTTATCGGCGAGGGGGAACACTGAAGCTTTCTTT; CDR3aa: CASSLSARGNTEAFF
v_gene: TRBV12-3/TRBV12-4; abundance: many; d_gene: NA; j_gene: TRBJ2-5; CDR3nt: TGTGCCAGCAGTTTAGATGGGACAGAGACCCAGTACTTC; CDR3aa: CASSLDGTETQYF
v_gene: TRBV5-1; abundance: many; d_gene: NA; j_gene: TRBJ2-2; CDR3nt: TGCGCCAGCAGCTTGGCGGCCCCCACCCAGGAGCTGTTTTTT; CDR3aa: CASSLAAPTQELFF
v_gene: TRBV20-1; abundance: few; d_gene: NA; j_gene: TRBJ1-2; CDR3nt: TGCAGTGCTAGAGGGGTCTACCAAAACTATGGCTACACCTTC; CDR3aa: CSARGVYQNYGYTF
v_gene: TRBV6-4; abundance: many; d_gene: NA; j_gene: TRBJ2-1; CDR3nt: TGTGCCAGCAGTGAGTCGGGGAACGGTGAGCAGTTCTTC; CDR3aa: CASSESGNGEQFF
v_gene: TRBV6-5; abundance: NA; d_gene: TRBD1; j_gene: TRBJ2-1; CDR3nt: TGTGCCAGCAGCTACACAGGGGAGCATTACAATGAGCAGTTCTTC; CDR3aa: CASSYTGEHYNEQFF
v_gene: TRBV5-1; abundance: many; d_gene: NA; j_gene: TRBJ2-1; CDR3nt: TGCGCCAGCAGCTTGACGGGGACACCCGGCAATGAGCAGTTCTTC; CDR3aa: CASSLTGTPGNEQFF
v_gene: TRBV5-1; abundance: NA; d_gene: NA; j_gene: TRBJ1-4; CDR3nt: TGCGCCAGCAGCTTGCGCGGGGGGAATGAAAAACTGTTTTTT; CDR3aa: CASSLRGGNEKLFF
v_gene: TRBV5-4; abundance: NA; d_gene: TRBD1; j_gene: TRBJ2-5; CDR3nt: TGTGCCAGCAATTCCGGGACAGGACTCCAAGAGACCCAGTACTTC; CDR3aa: CASNSGTGLQETQYF
v_gene: TRBV5-1; abundance: many; d_gene: NA; j_gene: TRBJ2-7; CDR3nt: TGCGCCAGCACCCGGGGGTCAACCCAGATCGAGCAGTACTTC; CDR3aa: CASTRGSTQIEQYF
v_gene: TRBV4-3; abundance: many; d_gene: NA; j_gene: TRBJ2-1; CDR3nt: TGCGCCAGCAGCCAAGTTGAGCGGAATAAGCAGTTCTTC; CDR3aa: CASSQVERNKQFF
v_gene: TRBV11-2; abundance: few; d_gene: NA; j_gene: TRBJ1-3; CDR3nt: TGTGCCAGCAGCTTAGGATACACCATATATTTT; CDR3aa: CASSLGYTIYF
v_gene: TRBV12-3/TRBV12-4; abundance: NA; d_gene: NA; j_gene: TRBJ1-2; CDR3nt: TGTGCCAGCAGTTTCTCTTGGGGGACGGGAGGCTACACCTTC; CDR3aa: CASSFSWGTGGYTF
v_gene: TRBV11-2; abundance: many; d_gene: TRBD1; j_gene: TRBJ2-5; CDR3nt: TGTGCCAGCAGCCGACGGACAGGGGGCCCGTCTAATCAAGAGACCCAGTACTTC; CDR3aa: CASSRRTGGPSNQETQYF
v_gene: TRBV5-1; abundance: many; d_gene: NA; j_gene: TRBJ2-5; CDR3nt: TGCGCCAGCAGCCCTTTAACGGTGGGGGAGACCCAGTACTTC; CDR3aa: CASSPLTVGETQYF
v_gene: TRBV20-1; abundance: many; d_gene: NA; j_gene: TRBJ1-2; CDR3nt: TGCAGTGCATGGGCCGGGGATGGCTACACCTTC; CDR3aa: CSAWAGDGYTF
v_gene: TRBV15; abundance: few; d_gene: NA; j_gene: TRBJ1-5; CDR3nt: TGTGCCACCAGCAGAAGCGCAGGGGATCAGCCCCAGCATTTT; CDR3aa: CATSRSAGDQPQHF
v_gene: TRBV5-1; abundance: NA; d_gene: NA; j_gene: TRBJ1-2; CDR3nt: TGCGCCAGCAGCTCACCGACAGCCCGCTATGGCTACACCTTC; CDR3aa: CASSSPTARYGYTF
v_gene: TRBV6-2/TRBV6-3; abundance: few; d_gene: NA; j_gene: TRBJ1-1; CDR3nt: TGTGCCAGCAGTTACATCGGGGGGACTGAAGCTTTCTTT; CDR3aa: CASSYIGGTEAFF
v_gene: TRBV7-2; abundance: many; d_gene: NA; j_gene: TRBJ1-4; CDR3nt: TGTGCCAGCGCCCGGGCCGTTGGTGAAAAACTGTTTTTT; CDR3aa: CASARAVGEKLFF
v_gene: TRBV20-1; abundance: many; d_gene: TRBD1; j_gene: TRBJ2-2; CDR3nt: TGCAGTGCTTGGGACAGGGGCACCGGGGAGCTGTTTTTT; CDR3aa: CSAWDRGTGELFF
v_gene: TRBV4-1; abundance: few; d_gene: NA; j_gene: TRBJ1-1; CDR3nt: TGCGCCAGCAGCCAAGTTGACCTTGGCCTGCAGAGTCCGAACGCTGAAGCTTTCTTT; CDR3aa: CASSQVDLGLQSPNAEAFF
v_gene: TRBV5-5; abundance: many; d_gene: NA; j_gene: TRBJ1-1; CDR3nt: TGTGCCAGCGAAGGAGGGATAACTGAAGCTTTCTTT; CDR3aa: CASEGGITEAFF
v_gene: TRBV20-1; abundance: few; d_gene: NA; j_gene: TRBJ2-7; CDR3nt: TGCAGTGCTGAGACTTCCTCCTACGAGCAGTACTTC; CDR3aa: CSAETSSYEQYF
v_gene: TRBV12-3/TRBV12-4; abundance: NA; d_gene: NA; j_gene: TRBJ2-1; CDR3nt: TGTGCCAGCACTGACAGGAGTTTCTACAATGAGCAGTTCTTC; CDR3aa: CASTDRSFYNEQFF
v_gene: TRBV29-1; abundance: many; d_gene: NA; j_gene: TRBJ2-3; CDR3nt: TGCAGCGTTGCACGAGGGACAGATACGCAGTATTTT; CDR3aa: CSVARGTDTQYF
v_gene: TRBV7-3; abundance: many; d_gene: NA; j_gene: TRBJ2-5; CDR3nt: TGTGCCAGCAGCTTAACTGGCAGGGGACTTGGAGAGACCCAGTACTTC; CDR3aa: CASSLTGRGLGETQYF
v_gene: TRBV12-3/TRBV12-4; abundance: NA; d_gene: NA; j_gene: TRBJ1-5; CDR3nt: TGTGCCAGCAGCCCCCCCGGGCCCAATCAGCCCCAGCATTTT; CDR3aa: CASSPPGPNQPQHF
v_gene: TRBV5-1; abundance: few; d_gene: NA; j_gene: TRBJ2-1; CDR3nt: TGCGCCAGCAGCTTGGTGGCAGGGCCCCTCTCCTACAATGAGCAGTTCTTC; CDR3aa: CASSLVAGPLSYNEQFF
v_gene: TRBV6-5; abundance: many; d_gene: NA; j_gene: TRBJ2-1; CDR3nt: TGTGCCAGTCGGCGGATACTACTAATCAATGAGCAGTTCTTC; CDR3aa: CASRRILLINEQFF
v_gene: TRBV2; abundance: many; d_gene: TRBD2; j_gene: TRBJ2-2; CDR3nt: TGTGCCAGCAGTGAAAGAAGCGGGGGGGCCGGCGGGGAGCTGTTTTTT; CDR3aa: CASSERSGGAGGELFF
v_gene: TRBV9; abundance: NA; d_gene: NA; j_gene: TRBJ2-3; CDR3nt: TGTGCCAGCAGCGTGTGGGCCACAGATACGCAGTATTTT; CDR3aa: CASSVWATDTQYF
v_gene: TRBV5-5; abundance: many; d_gene: TRBD1; j_gene: TRBJ2-3; CDR3nt: TGTGCCAGCAGCTTGATCCCGGGACAGGGATACCTTGGTGGGGATACGCAGTATTTT; CDR3aa: CASSLIPGQGYLGGDTQYF
v_gene: TRBV23-1; abundance: few; d_gene: TRBD1; j_gene: TRBJ2-5; CDR3nt: TGCGCAGTGGTCCTCGTTGGCAGGGGGCAAGAGACCCAGTACTTC; CDR3aa: CAVVLVGRGQETQYF
v_gene: TRBV9; abundance: few; d_gene: NA; j_gene: TRBJ2-1; CDR3nt: TGTGCCAGCAACGGGGGCACTAATGAGCAGTTCTTC; CDR3aa: CASNGGTNEQFF
v_gene: TRBV6-2/TRBV6-3; abundance: many; d_gene: NA; j_gene: TRBJ1-1; CDR3nt: TGTGCCAGCAGTTACCCCTGGAACACTGAAGCTTTCTTT; CDR3aa: CASSYPWNTEAFF
v_gene: TRBV21-1; abundance: many; d_gene: NA; j_gene: TRBJ2-2; CDR3nt: TGTGCCAGCAGCAAAGATGTAGCGGGGGGGCCTGGCACCGGGGAGCTGTTTTTT; CDR3aa: CASSKDVAGGPGTGELFF
v_gene: TRBV5-4; abundance: NA; d_gene: TRBD2; j_gene: TRBJ2-7; CDR3nt: TGTGCCAGCAGCGTTGCCGCGGGGGTTTACGAGCAGTACTTC; CDR3aa: CASSVAAGVYEQYF
v_gene: TRBV6-5; abundance: NA; d_gene: TRBD1; j_gene: TRBJ1-2; CDR3nt: TGTGCCAGCAGTTATCAGGGGGCGGGGGAGCCCAACTATGGCTACACCTTC; CDR3aa: CASSYQGAGEPNYGYTF
v_gene: TRBV7-6; abundance: many; d_gene: TRBD1; j_gene: TRBJ1-2; CDR3nt: TGTGCCAGCAGCTCCCGGACAGGCAACCGAGCTAACTATGGCTACACCTTC; CDR3aa: CASSSRTGNRANYGYTF
v_gene: TRBV5-1; abundance: many; d_gene: NA; j_gene: TRBJ2-1; CDR3nt: TGCGCCAGCAGCTCCACGCCGGCCTACAATGAGCAGTTCTTC; CDR3aa: CASSSTPAYNEQFF
v_gene: TRBV6-4; abundance: many; d_gene: NA; j_gene: TRBJ2-2; CDR3nt: TGTGCCAGCAGTGTATCCACCCAGGGCGGCACCGGGGAGCTGTTTTTT; CDR3aa: CASSVSTQGGTGELFF
v_gene: TRBV21-1; abundance: many; d_gene: NA; j_gene: TRBJ2-5; CDR3nt: TGTGCCAGCAGCAATTTCGGGACCCAGTACTTC; CDR3aa: CASSNFGTQYF
v_gene: TRBV12-3/TRBV12-4; abundance: NA; d_gene: NA; j_gene: TRBJ1-6; CDR3nt: TGTGCCAGCAGTCCCGGGCAGAATTATAATTCACCCCTCCACTTT; CDR3aa: CASSPGQNYNSPLHF
v_gene: TRBV11-2; abundance: many; d_gene: TRBD2; j_gene: TRBJ2-1; CDR3nt: TGTGCCAGCAGCCCAAACCCTAGCGGGGGGTCCTACAATGAGCAGTTCTTC; CDR3aa: CASSPNPSGGSYNEQFF
v_gene: TRBV18; abundance: NA; d_gene: NA; j_gene: TRBJ1-5; CDR3nt: TGTGCCAGCTCACCAGAACAGAAGGGGAATCAGCCCCAGCATTTT; CDR3aa: CASSPEQKGNQPQHF
v_gene: TRBV13; abundance: NA; d_gene: NA; j_gene: TRBJ1-1; CDR3nt: TGTGCCAGCAGCTTAGGTTCGGGGGATTACACTGAAGCTTTCTTT; CDR3aa: CASSLGSGDYTEAFF
v_gene: TRBV7-8; abundance: many; d_gene: NA; j_gene: TRBJ2-5; CDR3nt: TGTGCCAGCAGCCCCACCGGGGGTTTTGGAGAGACCCAGTACTTC; CDR3aa: CASSPTGGFGETQYF